This T cell receptor (beta chain) is from a study of cytomegalovirus exposure and HLA in healthy donors. Both 60 Vbeta primers and 13 Jbeta primers went into the PCR. The assay was immunoSEQ multiplex PCR, and TCRdb's table has in-frame clones only and misses some. Seen here are about 130,000 clones, approximately 80% observed once, and the top ten hold less than 3.5%. This clone was detected only a few times. What it binds is unknown. The CDR3 contains 15 residues. Germline assignment: CDR1 MGHRA and CDR2 YSYEKL. Trimming shortened V by 1 base and J by 6 bases, and 14 bases separated the two germline ends. Whole-study results and caveats: Data from an earlier analysis indicated that most TCR beta V segments were productive either about 90% or about 30% of the time.

The sample consisted of PBMCs. The rearrangement links TRBV4-1 to TRBJ2-3; possibly TRBD1 for D (6 bases). The TCR originated in a man in his fifties or sixties in good health and CMV-seronegative. The CDR3 bases are TGCGCCAGCAGCCAAGTCGGGACACATCAGGATACGCAGTATTTT. It yields the protein CASSQVGTHQDTQYF.